This is a list of T cell receptor beta chains from one sample in a study of blood T cell repertoires in COVID-19. The repertoire was sequenced with immunoSEQ multiplex PCR; TCRdb's copy has only in-frame clones and lacks some. The data contain some 160,000 clones, 83% of them singletons. The sequencing sample was made of peripheral blood. All receptors derive from a human donor in a cohort sampled during active COVID-19. CDR3s include the opening cysteine and the closing phenylalanine or tryptophan. Fields, in order: J gene, clone size, V gene, D gene, CDR3 protein, CDR3 DNA. A D gene is named only where the DNA matches it firmly. Not every row has a clone size; where given, it reads once, few, many or a size class.

>TRBJ1-5|.|TRBV5-6|.
CASSLNRAVNQPQHF
TGTGCCAGCAGCTTAAACAGGGCCGTAAATCAGCCCCAGCATTTT
>TRBJ2-7|.|TRBV5-4|TRBD2
CASSLDGGAISYEQYF
TGTGCCAGCAGCTTGGACGGGGGGGCGATTTCCTACGAGCAGTACTTC
>TRBJ1-6|.|TRBV28|TRBD1
CASSPGTVNSPLHF
TGTGCCAGCAGTCCGGGGACAGTTAATTCACCCCTCCACTTT
>TRBJ1-2|.|TRBV6-5|.
CASNSAGAYGYTF
TGTGCCAGCAACTCAGCGGGGGCCTATGGCTACACCTTC
>TRBJ2-2|.|TRBV29-1|TRBD2
CSVEPAGKNTGELFF
TGCAGCGTTGAGCCAGCGGGAAAGAACACCGGGGAGCTGTTTTTT
>TRBJ2-7|.|TRBV6-1|TRBD1
CASSEALTGGSSNEQYF
TGTGCCAGCAGTGAAGCATTAACAGGGGGGTCAAGTAACGAGCAGTACTTC
>TRBJ1-2|.|TRBV24-1|TRBD1
CATSGKGGGPDYGYTF
TGTGCCACCAGTGGTAAAGGGGGCGGCCCTGACTATGGCTACACCTTC
>TRBJ2-7|.|TRBV7-2|.
CASSPLGGAGSEQYF
TGTGCCAGCAGCCCACTAGGGGGGGCGGGAAGCGAGCAGTACTTC
>TRBJ1-5|.|TRBV10-3|.
CAISESTGGPNQPQHF
TGTGCCATCAGTGAGTCGACGGGGGGTCCCAATCAGCCCCAGCATTTT
>TRBJ2-5|.|TRBV6-6|TRBD2
CASSRGGTSGGLIQETQYF
TGTGCCAGCAGTCGGGGCGGGACTAGCGGGGGGCTAATACAAGAGACCCAGTACTTC
>TRBJ2-7|.|TRBV7-8|.
CASSLATENYEQYF
TGTGCCAGCAGCTTAGCGACTGAGAACTACGAGCAGTACTTC
>TRBJ2-6|.|TRBV19|.
CASSYRVSGANVLTF
TGTGCCAGTAGTTACAGGGTCTCTGGGGCCAACGTCCTGACTTTC
>TRBJ2-1|.|TRBV9|TRBD1
CASSYKTGAPGDGQFF
TGTGCCAGCAGCTACAAAACAGGGGCGCCCGGGGATGGGCAGTTCTTC
>TRBJ2-1|.|TRBV25-1|.
CASSEGAGLYNEQFF
TGTGCCAGCAGTGAAGGGGCAGGGCTCTACAATGAGCAGTTCTTC
>TRBJ2-7|.|TRBV25-1|.
CASSEKTDGLPEEQYF
TGTGCCAGCAGTGAGAAGACGGATGGACTCCCTGAGGAGCAGTACTTC
>TRBJ1-2|.|TRBV5-4|.
CASSLDRDYGYTF
TGTGCCAGCAGCTTGGACAGGGACTATGGCTACACCTTC
>TRBJ1-5|once|TRBV19|TRBD1
CASNIIGTGGYQPQHF
TGTGCCAGTAATATTATCGGGACAGGGGGCTATCAGCCCCAGCATTTT
>TRBJ1-1|few|TRBV24-1|.
CATPSWGADTEAFF
TGTGCCACCCCCAGTTGGGGCGCGGACACTGAAGCTTTCTTT
>TRBJ2-7|.|TRBV19|TRBD2
CASSSAGLSGEQYF
TGTGCCAGTAGTAGCGCCGGACTTAGCGGGGAGCAGTACTTC
>TRBJ2-7|.|TRBV10-1|TRBD2
CASSAGSGSSYEQYF
TGCGCCAGCTCTGCAGGTAGCGGGAGCTCCTACGAGCAGTACTTC
>TRBJ1-4|.|TRBV10-1|TRBD1
CASSESAGQGDEKLFF
TGCGCCAGCAGTGAGTCTGCGGGACAGGGTGATGAAAAACTGTTTTTT
>TRBJ2-7|.|TRBV7-8|.
CASSLRGYEQYF
TGTGCCAGCAGCCTCAGGGGCTACGAGCAGTACTTC